This T cell receptor beta chain is from a study of identical twins. TCRdb reprocessed the 5' RACE reads with MiXCR, giving one entry per CDR3 protein. This sample has hundreds of thousands of distinct CDR3 sequences, with approximately 25% found just once. Trimming at V came to 0 bases and at J to 5 bases, leaving 0 bases not matched to a gene. The CDR3 extends over 14 amino acids. Germline V gene lookup returns CDR1 MNHEY and CDR2 SVGAGI. This sample was shared with a second study, whose subject was T cells expressing NK-cell markers.

This receptor was taken from a woman aged 18-35 years in good health. Material: CD4+ T cells sorted from blood. The V call is TRBV6-5, the J call TRBJ1-5; TRBD1 matches 8 bases. The CDR3 nucleotides are TGTGCCAGCAGTTACTCGACAGGGGATCAGCCCCAGCATTTT. This gives the protein CASSYSTGDQPQHF.